Below are 4 T cell receptor beta chains sequenced from a single sample in a study of control samples from healthy donors and cancer patients. Profiling relied on immunoSEQ multiplex PCR, and the TCRdb table lists in-frame clones only, not all of them. The data show about 160,000 clones, with 94% seen just once and about 8.5% held by the top ten. Sequenced material: blood. The receptors stem from a woman between 40 and 50 years old in good health.

The J gene is TRBJ2-4, the V gene TRBV19; a weak D match, TRBD1 (5 bases). This CDR3 region has 13 residues. CDR1 and CDR2 (germline): LNHDA, SQIVND (reference sequence). The ends were cut back, 5 bases at V and 6 bases at J, with 11 bases in the middle. This chain's CDR3 is CASSGAQGNIQYF. CDR3 DNA sequence: TGTGCCAGTAGTGGGGCTCAGGGAAACATTCAGTACTTC.

V gene TRBV3-1 (or the pseudogene TRBV3-2) combines with J gene TRBJ2-7; 10 nucleotides line up with TRBD2. The trim removed 8 bases at V and 0 bases at J, leaving 4 bases unmatched. In germline, CDR1 is LGHDT, CDR2 YNNKEL (reference sequence). This CDR3 spans 14 amino acids. The CDR3: CASARTSGSYEQYF. Written as DNA, the CDR3 is TGTGCCAGCGCCCGGACTAGCGGCTCCTACGAGCAGTACTTC.

The chain recombines TRBV18 with TRBJ1-5, with a weak D call TRBD1 (5 bases). The CDR3 contains 15 residues. Germline assignment: CDR1 KGHSH and CDR2 LQKENI. The V end lost 3 bases, the J end lost 4 bases, and 13 bases lay between the germline ends. The CDR3 loop reads CASSPFSRENQPQHF. CDR3 DNA: TGTGCCAGCTCACCCTTTTCCAGGGAAAATCAGCCCCAGCATTTT.

The rearrangement uses TRBV29-1 and TRBJ1-1, with D tentatively TRBD1 (5 bases). The CDR3 runs to 12 residues. V was trimmed by 5 bases and J by 8 bases, leaving 15 bases between them. Germline V lookup: CDR1 SQVTM, CDR2 ANQGSEA. The CDR3 reads CSVIGADREAFF. The CDR3 coding sequence is TGCAGCGTTATAGGGGCGGATCGAGAAGCTTTCTTT.